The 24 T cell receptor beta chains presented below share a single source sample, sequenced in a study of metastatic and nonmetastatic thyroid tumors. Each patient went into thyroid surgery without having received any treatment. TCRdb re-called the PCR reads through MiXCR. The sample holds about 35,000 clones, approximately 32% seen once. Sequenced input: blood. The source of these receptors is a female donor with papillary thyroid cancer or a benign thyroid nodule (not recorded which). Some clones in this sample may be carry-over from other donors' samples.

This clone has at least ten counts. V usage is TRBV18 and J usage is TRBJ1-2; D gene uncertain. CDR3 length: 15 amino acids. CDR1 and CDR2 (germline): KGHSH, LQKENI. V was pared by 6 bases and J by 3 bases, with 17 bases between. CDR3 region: CASSPTLQWDYGYTF. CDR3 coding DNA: TGTGCCAGCTCCCCGACCCTCCAATGGGACTATGGCTACACCTTC. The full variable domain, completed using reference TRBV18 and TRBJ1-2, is NAGVMQNPRHLVRRRGQEARLRCSPMKGHSHVYWYRQLPEEGLKFMVYLQKENIIDESGMPKERFSAEFPKEGPSILRIQQVVRGDSAAYFCASSPTLQWDYGYTFGSGTRLTVV.

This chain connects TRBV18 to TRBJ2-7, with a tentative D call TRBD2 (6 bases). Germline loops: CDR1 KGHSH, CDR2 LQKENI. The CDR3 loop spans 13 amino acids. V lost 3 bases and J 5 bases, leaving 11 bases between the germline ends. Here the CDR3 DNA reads TGTGCCAGCTCACCTCCGGGCGGGAACGAGCAGTACTTC. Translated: CASSPPGGNEQYF.

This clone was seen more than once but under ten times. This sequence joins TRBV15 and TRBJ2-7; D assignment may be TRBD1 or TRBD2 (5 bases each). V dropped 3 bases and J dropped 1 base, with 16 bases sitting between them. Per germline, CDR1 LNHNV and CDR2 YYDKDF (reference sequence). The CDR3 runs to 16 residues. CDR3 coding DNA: TGTGCCACCAGCAGGGATCGAGGGACCGAGTCCTACGAGCAGTACTTC. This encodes CATSRDRGTESYEQYF.

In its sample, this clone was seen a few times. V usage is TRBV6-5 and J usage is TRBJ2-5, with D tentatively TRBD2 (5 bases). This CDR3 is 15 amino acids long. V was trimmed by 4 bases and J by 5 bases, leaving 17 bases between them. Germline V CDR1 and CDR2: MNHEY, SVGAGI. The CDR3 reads CASSFPQRPRETQYF. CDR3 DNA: TGTGCCAGCAGTTTTCCCCAGCGGCCCCGGGAGACCCAGTACTTC.

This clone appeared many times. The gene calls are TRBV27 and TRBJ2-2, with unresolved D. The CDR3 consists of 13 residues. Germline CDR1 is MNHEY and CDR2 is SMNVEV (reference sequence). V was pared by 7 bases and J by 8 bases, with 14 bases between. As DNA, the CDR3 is TGTGCCAGCATGCCAATGACTCGGGGGGAGCTGTTTTTT. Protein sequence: CASMPMTRGELFF.

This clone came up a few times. CDR3 DNA: TGTGCCAGCAGTTACTCGAGGGGGTCACCCCTCCACTTT. Amino acids: CASSYSRGSPLHF. The J gene is TRBJ1-6, the V gene TRBV6-2 or TRBV6-3; D is possibly TRBD1 (6 bases). The CDR3 sequence is 13 residues long. Germline V gene data show CDR1 as MNHEY and CDR2 as SVGEGT. Trimming cost V 0 bases and J 10 bases, with 7 bases left between them.

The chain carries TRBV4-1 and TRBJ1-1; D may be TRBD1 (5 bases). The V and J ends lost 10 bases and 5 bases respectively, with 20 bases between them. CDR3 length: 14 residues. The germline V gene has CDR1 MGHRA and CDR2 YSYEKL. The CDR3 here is CANSQAQGGTEAFF. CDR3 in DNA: TGCGCCAATAGCCAAGCTCAGGGTGGGACTGAAGCTTTCTTT.

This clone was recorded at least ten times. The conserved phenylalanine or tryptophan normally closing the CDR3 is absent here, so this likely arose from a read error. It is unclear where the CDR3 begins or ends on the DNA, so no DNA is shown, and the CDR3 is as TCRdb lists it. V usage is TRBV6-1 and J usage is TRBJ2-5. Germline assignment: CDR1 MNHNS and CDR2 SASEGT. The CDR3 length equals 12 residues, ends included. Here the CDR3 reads CASLTDRSTFVG.

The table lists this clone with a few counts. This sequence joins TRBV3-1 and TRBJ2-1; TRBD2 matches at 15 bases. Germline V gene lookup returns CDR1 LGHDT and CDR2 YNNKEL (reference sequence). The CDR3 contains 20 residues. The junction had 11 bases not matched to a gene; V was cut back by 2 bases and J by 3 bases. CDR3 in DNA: TGTGCCAGCAGCCAAAAAACCCCCTTGGGACTAGCGGGAGGCTACAATGAGCAGTTCTTC. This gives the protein CASSQKTPLGLAGGYNEQFF.

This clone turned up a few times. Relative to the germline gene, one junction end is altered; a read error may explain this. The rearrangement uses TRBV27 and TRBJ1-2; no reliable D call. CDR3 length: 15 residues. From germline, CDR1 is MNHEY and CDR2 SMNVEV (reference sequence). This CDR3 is CASSLTDGANYGYSF. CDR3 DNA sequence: TGTGCCAGCAGTCTAACGGACGGAGCTAACTATGGCTACTCCTTC.

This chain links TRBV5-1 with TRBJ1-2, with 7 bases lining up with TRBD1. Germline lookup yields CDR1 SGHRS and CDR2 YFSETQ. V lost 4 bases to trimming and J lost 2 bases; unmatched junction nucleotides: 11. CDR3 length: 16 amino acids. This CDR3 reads CASSTMGQNINYGYTF. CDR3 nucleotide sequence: TGCGCCAGCAGCACCATGGGACAGAACATAAACTATGGCTACACCTTC.

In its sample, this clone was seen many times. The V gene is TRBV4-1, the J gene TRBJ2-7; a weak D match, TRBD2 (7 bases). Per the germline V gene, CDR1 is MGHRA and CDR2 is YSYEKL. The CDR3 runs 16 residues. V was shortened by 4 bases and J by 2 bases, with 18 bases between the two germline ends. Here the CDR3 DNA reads TGCGCCAGCAGCCGTAGGGGGGGACATAGAACCTACGAGCAGTACTTC. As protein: CASSRRGGHRTYEQYF.

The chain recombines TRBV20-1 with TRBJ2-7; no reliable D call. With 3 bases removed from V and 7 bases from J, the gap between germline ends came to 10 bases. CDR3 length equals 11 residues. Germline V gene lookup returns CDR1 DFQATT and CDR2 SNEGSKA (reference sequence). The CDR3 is CSARGTREQYF. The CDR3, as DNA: TGCAGTGCTAGGGGTACAAGAGAGCAGTACTTC.

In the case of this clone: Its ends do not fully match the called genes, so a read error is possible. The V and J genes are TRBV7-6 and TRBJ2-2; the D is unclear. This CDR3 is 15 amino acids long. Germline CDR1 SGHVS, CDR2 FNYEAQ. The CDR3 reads CSSSFDMSNTGELFF. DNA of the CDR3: TGTTCCAGCAGCTTTGACATGTCGAACACCGGGGAGCTGTTTTTT.

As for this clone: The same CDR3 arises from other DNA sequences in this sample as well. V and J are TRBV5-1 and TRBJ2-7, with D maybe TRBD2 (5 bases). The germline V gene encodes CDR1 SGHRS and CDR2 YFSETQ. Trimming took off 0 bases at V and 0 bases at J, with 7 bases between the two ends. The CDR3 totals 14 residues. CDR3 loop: CASSLAGNSYEQYF. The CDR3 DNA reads TGCGCCAGCAGCTTGGCCGGGAACTCCTACGAGCAGTACTTC.

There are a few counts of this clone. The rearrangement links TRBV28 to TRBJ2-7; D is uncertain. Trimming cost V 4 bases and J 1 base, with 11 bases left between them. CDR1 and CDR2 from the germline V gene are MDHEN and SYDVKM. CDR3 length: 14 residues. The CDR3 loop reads CASSSTGQSYEQYF. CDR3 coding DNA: TGTGCCAGCAGTTCCACGGGCCAATCCTACGAGCAGTACTTC. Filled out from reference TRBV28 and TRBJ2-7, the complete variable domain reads DVKVTQSSRYLVKRTGEKVFLECVQDMDHENMFWYRQDPGLGLRLIYFSYDVKMKEKGDIPEGYSVSREKKERFSLILESASTNQTSMYLCASSSTGQSYEQYFGPGTRLTVT.

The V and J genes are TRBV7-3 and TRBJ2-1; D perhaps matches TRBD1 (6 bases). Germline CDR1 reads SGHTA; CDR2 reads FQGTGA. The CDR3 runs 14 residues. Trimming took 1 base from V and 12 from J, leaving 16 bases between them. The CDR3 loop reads CASSLNYSPGVQFF. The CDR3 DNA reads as TGTGCCAGCAGCTTAAACTACTCCCCAGGGGTGCAGTTCTTC.

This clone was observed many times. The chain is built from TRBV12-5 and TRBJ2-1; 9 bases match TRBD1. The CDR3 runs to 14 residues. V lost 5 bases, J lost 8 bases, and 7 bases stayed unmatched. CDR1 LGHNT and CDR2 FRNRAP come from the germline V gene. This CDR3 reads CASGPGQGYYEQFF. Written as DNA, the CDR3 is TGTGCTAGTGGTCCGGGACAGGGCTATTATGAGCAGTTCTTC. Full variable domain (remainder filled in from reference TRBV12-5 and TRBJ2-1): DARVTQTPRHKVTEMGQEVTMRCQPILGHNTVFWYRQTMMQGLELLAYFRNRAPLDDSGMPKDRFSAEMPDATLATLKIQPSEPRDSAVYFCASGPGQGYYEQFFGPGTRLTVL.

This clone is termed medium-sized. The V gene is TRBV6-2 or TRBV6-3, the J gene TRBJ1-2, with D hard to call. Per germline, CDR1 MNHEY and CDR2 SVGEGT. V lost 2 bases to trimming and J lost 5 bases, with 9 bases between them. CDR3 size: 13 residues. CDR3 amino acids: CASSYDITYGYTF. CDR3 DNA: TGTGCCAGCAGTTACGACATCACTTATGGCTACACCTTC.

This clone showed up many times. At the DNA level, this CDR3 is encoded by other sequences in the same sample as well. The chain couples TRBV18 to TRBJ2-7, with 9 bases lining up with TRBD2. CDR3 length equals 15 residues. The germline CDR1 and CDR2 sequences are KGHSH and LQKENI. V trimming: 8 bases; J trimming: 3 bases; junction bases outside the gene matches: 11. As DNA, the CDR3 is TGTGCCAGCACCCCTCTAGCGGGACCGCGCTACGAGCAGTACTTC. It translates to CASTPLAGPRYEQYF.

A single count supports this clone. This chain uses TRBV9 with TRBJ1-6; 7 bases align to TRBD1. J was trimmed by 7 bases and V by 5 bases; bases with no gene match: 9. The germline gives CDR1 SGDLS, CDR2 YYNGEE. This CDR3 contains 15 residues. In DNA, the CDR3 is TGTGCCAGCAGTGAGCGGGACAGCGGAAATTCACCCCTCCACTTT. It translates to CASSERDSGNSPLHF.

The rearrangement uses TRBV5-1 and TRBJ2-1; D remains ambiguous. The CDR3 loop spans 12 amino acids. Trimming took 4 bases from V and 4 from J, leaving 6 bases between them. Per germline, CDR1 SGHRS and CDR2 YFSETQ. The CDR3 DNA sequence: TGCGCCAGCAGCGAACCTTACAATGAGCAGTTCTTC. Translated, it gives CASSEPYNEQFF.

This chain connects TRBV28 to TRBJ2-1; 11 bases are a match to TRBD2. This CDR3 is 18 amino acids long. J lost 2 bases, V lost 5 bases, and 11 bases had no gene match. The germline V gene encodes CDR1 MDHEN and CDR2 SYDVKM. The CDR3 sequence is CASSHKTSGNPTYNEQFF. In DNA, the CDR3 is TGTGCCAGCAGTCACAAGACTAGCGGGAACCCTACCTACAATGAGCAGTTCTTC.

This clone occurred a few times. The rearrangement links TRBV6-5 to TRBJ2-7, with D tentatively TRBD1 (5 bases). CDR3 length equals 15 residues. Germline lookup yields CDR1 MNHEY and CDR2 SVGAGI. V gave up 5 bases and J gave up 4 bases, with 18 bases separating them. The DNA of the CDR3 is TGTGCCAGCAGTAACCGTTGGGGAAAGGGGTACGAGCAGTACTTC. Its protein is CASSNRWGKGYEQYF.